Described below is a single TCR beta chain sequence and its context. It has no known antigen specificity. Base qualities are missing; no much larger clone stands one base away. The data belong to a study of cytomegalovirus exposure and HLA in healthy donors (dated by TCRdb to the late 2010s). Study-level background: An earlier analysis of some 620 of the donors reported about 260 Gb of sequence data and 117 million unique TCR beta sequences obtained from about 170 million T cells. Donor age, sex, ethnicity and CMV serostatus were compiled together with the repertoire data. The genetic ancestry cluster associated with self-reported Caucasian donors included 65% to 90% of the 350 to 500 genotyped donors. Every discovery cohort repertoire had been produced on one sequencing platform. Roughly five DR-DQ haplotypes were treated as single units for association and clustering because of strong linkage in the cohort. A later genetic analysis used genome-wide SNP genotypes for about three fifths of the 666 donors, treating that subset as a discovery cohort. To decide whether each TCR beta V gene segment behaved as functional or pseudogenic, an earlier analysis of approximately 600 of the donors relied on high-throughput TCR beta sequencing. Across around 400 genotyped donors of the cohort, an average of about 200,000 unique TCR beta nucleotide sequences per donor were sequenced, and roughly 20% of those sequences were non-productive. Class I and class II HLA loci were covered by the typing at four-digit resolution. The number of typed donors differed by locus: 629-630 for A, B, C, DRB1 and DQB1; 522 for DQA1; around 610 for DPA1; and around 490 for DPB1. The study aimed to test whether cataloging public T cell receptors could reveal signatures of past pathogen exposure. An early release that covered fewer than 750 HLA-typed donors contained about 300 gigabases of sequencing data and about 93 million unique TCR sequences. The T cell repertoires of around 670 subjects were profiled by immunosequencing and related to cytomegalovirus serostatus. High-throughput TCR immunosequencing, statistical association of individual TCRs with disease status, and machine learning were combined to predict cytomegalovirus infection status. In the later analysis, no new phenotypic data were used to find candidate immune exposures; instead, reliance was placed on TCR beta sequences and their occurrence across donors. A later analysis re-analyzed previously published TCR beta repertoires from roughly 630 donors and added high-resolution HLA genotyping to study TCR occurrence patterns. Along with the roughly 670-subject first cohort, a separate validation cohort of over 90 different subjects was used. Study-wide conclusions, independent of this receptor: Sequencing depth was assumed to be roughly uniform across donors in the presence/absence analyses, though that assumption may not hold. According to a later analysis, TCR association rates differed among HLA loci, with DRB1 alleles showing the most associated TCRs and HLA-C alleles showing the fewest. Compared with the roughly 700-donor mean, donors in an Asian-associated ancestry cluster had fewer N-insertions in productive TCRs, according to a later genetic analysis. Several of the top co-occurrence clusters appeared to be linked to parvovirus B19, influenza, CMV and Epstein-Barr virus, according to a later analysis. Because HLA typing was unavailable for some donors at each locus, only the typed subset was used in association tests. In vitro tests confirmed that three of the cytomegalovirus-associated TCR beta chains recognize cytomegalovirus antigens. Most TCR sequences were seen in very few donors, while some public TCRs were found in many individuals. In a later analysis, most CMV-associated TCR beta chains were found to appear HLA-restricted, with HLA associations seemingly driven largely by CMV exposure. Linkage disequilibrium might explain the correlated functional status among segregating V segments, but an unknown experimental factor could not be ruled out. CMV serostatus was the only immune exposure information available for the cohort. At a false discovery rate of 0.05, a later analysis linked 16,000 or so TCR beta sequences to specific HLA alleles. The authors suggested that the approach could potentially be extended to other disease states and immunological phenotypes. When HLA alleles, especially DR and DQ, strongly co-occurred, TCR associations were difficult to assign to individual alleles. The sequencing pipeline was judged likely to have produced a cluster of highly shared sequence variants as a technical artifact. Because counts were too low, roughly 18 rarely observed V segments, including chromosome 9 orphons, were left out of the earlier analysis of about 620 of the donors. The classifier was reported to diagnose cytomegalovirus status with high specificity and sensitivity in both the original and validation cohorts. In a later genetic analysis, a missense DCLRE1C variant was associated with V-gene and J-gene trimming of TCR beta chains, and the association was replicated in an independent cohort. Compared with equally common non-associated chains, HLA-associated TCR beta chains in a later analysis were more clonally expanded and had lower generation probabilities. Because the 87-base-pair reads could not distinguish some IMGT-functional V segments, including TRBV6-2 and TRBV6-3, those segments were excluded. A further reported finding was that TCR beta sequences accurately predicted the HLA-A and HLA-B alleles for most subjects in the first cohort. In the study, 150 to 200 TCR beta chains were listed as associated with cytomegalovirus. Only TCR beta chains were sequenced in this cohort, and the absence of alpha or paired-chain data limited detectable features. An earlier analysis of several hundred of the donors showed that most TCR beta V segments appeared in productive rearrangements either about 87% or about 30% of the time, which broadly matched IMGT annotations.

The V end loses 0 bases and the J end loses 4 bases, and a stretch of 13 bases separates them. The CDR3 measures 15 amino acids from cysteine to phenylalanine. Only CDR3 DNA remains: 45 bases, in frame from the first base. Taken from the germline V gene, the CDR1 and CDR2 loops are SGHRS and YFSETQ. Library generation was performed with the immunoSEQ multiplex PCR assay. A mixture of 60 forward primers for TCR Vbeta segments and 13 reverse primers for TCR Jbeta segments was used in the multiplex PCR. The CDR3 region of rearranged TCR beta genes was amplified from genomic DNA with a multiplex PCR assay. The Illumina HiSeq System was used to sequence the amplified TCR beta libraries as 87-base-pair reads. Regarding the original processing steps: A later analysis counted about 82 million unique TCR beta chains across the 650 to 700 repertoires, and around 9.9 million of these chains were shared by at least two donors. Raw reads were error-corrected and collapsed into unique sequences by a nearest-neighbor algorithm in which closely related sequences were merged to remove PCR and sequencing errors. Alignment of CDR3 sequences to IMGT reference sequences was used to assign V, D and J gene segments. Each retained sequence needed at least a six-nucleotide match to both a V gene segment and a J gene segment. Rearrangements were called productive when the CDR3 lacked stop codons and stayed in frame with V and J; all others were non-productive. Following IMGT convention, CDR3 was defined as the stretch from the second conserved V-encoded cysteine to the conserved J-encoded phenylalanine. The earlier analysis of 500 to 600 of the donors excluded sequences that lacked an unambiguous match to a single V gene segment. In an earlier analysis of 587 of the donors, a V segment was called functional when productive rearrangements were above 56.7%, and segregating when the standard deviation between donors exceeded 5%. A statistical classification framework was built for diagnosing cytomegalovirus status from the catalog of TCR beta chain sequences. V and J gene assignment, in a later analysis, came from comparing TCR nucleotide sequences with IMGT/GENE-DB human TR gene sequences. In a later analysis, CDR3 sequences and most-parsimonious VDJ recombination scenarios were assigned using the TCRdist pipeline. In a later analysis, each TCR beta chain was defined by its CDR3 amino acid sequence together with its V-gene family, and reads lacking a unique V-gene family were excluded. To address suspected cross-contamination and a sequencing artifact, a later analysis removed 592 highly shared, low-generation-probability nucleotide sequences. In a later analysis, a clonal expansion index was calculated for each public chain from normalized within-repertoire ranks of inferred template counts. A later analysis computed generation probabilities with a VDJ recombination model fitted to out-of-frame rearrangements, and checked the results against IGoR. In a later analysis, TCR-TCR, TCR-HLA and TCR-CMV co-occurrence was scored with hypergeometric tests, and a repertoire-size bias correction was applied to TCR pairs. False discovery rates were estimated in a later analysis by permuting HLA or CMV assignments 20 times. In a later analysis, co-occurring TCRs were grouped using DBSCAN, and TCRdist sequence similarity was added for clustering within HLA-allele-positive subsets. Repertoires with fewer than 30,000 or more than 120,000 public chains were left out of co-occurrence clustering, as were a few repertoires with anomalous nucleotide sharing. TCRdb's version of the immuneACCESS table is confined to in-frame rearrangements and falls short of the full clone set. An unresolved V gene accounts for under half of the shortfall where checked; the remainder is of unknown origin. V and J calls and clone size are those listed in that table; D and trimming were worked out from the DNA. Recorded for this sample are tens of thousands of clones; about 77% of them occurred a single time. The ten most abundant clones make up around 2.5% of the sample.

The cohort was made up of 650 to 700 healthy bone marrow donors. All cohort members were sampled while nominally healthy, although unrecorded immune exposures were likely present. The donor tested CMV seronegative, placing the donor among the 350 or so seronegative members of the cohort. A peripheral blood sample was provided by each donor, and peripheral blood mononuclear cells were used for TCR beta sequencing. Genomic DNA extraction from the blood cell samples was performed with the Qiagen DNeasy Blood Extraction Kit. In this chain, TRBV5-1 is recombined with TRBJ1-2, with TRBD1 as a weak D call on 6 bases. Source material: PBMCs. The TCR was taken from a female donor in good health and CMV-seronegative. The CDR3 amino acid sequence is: CASSLEATGAYGYTF. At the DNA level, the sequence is TGCGCCAGCAGCTTGGAGGCGACAGGAGCCTATGGCTACACCTTC.